This T cell receptor (beta chain) came from a study of beta chain features in type 1 diabetes. Points from the study as a whole: Moderately but significantly shorter TCRB CDR3s were found in Type 1 diabetes patients in all four CD4+ subsets.

As to this clone: Its antigen remains unidentified.

It was one heparinised blood draw, averaging about 116 mL, that each donor gave. Sorting that relied on CD45RO/CCR7/CD25/CD127/CD95/CD27 yielded CD4+ naive, central memory, regulatory and stem cell-like memory cells. Purity exceeding 95% was reached by all sorted populations. Germline lookup yields CDR1 MDHEN and CDR2 SYDVKM. This CDR3 spans 17 amino acids. V dropped 1 base and J dropped 1; count of bases not matched to a gene: 9. Reverse transcribing all isolated RNA meant expressed TCRB transcripts were sequenced. For naive, central memory and regulatory T cell samples, reads averaged approximately 3.9 million. TCRdb's copy holds only in-frame clones and misses some; the assay was immunoSEQ multiplex PCR. The repertoire holds roughly 220,000 clones, around 15% seen once, with approximately 0.086% in the top ten.

The material sequenced was naive CD4+ T cells from blood. The chain uses TRBV28 and TRBJ2-5, with 7 bases identical to TRBD1. The source of this sequence is a man younger than 45 with type 1 diabetes. The CDR3 nucleotides are TGTGCCAGCAGTTTATTTCTTGTAGGGGACAGCCAAGAGACCCAGTACTTC. Its protein is CASSLFLVGDSQETQYF.